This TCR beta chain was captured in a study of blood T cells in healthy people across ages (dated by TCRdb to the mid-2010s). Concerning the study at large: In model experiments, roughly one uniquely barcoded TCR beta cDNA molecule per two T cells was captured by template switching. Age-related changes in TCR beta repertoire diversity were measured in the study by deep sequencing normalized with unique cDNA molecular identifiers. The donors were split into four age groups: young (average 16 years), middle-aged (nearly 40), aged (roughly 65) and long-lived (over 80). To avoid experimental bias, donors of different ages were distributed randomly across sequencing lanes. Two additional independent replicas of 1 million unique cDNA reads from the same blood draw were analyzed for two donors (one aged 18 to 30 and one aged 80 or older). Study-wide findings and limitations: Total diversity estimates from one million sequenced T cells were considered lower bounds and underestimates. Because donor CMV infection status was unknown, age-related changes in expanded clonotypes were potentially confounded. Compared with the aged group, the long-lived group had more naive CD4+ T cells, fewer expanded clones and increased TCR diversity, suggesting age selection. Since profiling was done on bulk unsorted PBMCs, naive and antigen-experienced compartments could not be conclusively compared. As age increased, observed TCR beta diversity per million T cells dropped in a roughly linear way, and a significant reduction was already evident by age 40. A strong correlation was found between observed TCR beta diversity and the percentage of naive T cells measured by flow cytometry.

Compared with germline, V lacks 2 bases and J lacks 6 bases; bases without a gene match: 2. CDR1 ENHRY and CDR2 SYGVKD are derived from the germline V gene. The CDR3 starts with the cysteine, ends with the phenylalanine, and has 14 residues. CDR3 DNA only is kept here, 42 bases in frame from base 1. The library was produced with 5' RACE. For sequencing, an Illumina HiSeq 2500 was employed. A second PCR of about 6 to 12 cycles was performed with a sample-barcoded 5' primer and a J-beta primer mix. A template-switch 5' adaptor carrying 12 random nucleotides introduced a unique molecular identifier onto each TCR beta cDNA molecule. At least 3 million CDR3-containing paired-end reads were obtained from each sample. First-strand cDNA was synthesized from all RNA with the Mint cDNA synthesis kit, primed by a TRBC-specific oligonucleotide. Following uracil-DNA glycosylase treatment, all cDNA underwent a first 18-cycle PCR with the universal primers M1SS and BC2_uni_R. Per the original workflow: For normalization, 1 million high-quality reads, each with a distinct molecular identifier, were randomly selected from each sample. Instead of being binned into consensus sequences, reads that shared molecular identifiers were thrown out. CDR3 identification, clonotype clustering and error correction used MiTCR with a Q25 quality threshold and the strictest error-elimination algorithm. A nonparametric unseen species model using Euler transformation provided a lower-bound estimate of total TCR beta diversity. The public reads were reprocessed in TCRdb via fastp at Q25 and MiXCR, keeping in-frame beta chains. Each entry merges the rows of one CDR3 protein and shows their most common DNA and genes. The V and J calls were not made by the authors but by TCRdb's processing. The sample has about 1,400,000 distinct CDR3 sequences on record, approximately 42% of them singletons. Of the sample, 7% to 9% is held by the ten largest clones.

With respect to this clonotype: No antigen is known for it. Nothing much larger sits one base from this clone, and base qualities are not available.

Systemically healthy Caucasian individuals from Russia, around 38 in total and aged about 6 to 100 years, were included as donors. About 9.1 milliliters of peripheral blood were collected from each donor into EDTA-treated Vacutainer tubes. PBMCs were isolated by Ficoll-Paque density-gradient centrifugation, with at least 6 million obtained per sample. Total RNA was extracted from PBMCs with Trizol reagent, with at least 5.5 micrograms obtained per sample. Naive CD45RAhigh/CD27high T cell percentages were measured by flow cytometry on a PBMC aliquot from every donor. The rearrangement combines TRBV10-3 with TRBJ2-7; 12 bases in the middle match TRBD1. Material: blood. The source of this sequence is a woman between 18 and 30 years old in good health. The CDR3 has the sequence CAISEGTGGAEQYF. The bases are TGTGCCATCAGTGAGGGGACAGGGGGCGCCGAGCAGTACTTC.